This TCR beta chain was sequenced in a study of blood T cell repertoires in COVID-19. The repertoire was sequenced with immunoSEQ multiplex PCR; TCRdb's copy has only in-frame clones and lacks some. There are a few hundred thousand clones in the sample; roughly 87% occur only once, and 2.5% to 3.5% lies in the top ten. The germline gives CDR1 SGHRS, CDR2 YFSETQ. This CDR3 region has 15 residues. Trimming shortened V by 2 bases and J by 7 bases, and 15 bases separated the two germline ends. Input material: PBMCs or T cells enriched from blood (not recorded which). The clonotype was recovered from a woman under 40 who had recovered from COVID-19. V gene TRBV5-1 combines with J gene TRBJ2-2; TRBD2 might be the D (6 bases). CDR3 residues: CASSFMGGFGGELFF. DNA of the CDR3: TGCGCCAGCAGCTTTATGGGGGGTTTCGGCGGGGAGCTGTTTTTT.